The 10 T cell receptor beta chains below were found in one sample sequenced in a study of cytomegalovirus exposure and HLA in healthy donors. 60 Vbeta and 13 Jbeta primers were used in PCR. Assay used: immunoSEQ multiplex PCR; TCRdb lists only in-frame clones, some missing. The data show approximately 180,000 clones, roughly 86% seen once. The sequenced sample was PBMCs. These receptors originate from a woman between 18 and 30 years old in good health and CMV-seronegative.

For the CDR3, the DNA is TGTGCCTCTACCCGAGATGGGGGGGAGACCCAGTACTTC. Translation: CASTRDGGETQYF. The V call is TRBV30, the J call TRBJ2-5, with TRBD2 as a possible D gene (6 bases). V gave up 7 bases and J gave up 5 bases, with 17 bases separating them. The CDR3 is 13 residues long. CDR1 and CDR2 from the germline V gene are GTSNPN and SVGIG (reference sequence).

This rearrangement joins TRBV6-1 to TRBJ2-2, with D uncertain. The germline gives CDR1 MNHNS, CDR2 SASEGT. The CDR3 sequence is 12 residues long. The V gene lost 4 bases and the J gene lost 3 bases, with 3 bases spanning the gap. CDR3 nucleotide sequence: TGTGCCAGCAGTGCCGACACCGGGGAGCTGTTTTTT. Translating it yields CASSADTGELFF.

A single count supports this clone. This rearrangement joins TRBV6-1 to TRBJ2-2, with D tentatively TRBD1 (6 bases). The CDR3 has 15 residues. V lost 7 bases to trimming and J lost 6 bases, with 18 bases between them. CDR1 and CDR2 from the germline V gene are MNHNS and SASEGT. CDR3 loop: CASIRNRDPSGELFF. The CDR3 coding sequence is TGTGCCAGCATTCGAAACAGGGATCCCTCCGGGGAGCTGTTTTTT.

This clone has ten or more counts. The chain has TRBV6-1 and TRBJ1-1; TRBD1 agrees at 7 bases. Trimming took 1 base from V and 5 from J; bases not matched to a gene: 7. This CDR3 contains 15 residues. Germline CDR1 and CDR2: MNHNS and SASEGT. CDR3 bases: TGTGCCAGCAGTGAAGAAGAGGGGGCGAGGACTGAAGCTTTCTTT. As protein: CASSEEEGARTEAFF.

This clone was detected only a few times. V and J are TRBV25-1 and TRBJ2-1, with 7 bases lining up with TRBD2. The CDR3 sequence is 15 residues long. V lost 4 bases and J lost 0; bases outside the gene matches: 3. Germline V gene lookup returns CDR1 MGHDK and CDR2 SYGVNS. DNA for the CDR3: TGTGCCAGCAGTGGCGGGGGACGCTCCTACAATGAGCAGTTCTTC. Protein: CASSGGGRSYNEQFF.

This sequence joins TRBV9 and TRBJ2-3, with 10 bases lining up with TRBD2. V shed 4 bases and J 0 bases; nucleotides not matched to a gene: 8. The CDR3 extends over 17 amino acids. In germline, CDR1 is SGDLS, CDR2 YYNGEE. The CDR3 reads CASSPRTSGVSTDTQYF. The CDR3 DNA reads as TGTGCCAGCAGCCCCCGGACTAGCGGAGTTAGCACAGATACGCAGTATTTT. The full variable domain, with the rest looked up from reference TRBV9 and TRBJ2-3, is DSGVTQTPKHLITATGQRVTLRCSPRSGDLSVYWYQQSLDQGLQFLIQYYNGEERAKGNILERFSAQQFPDLHSELNLSSLELGDSALYFCASSPRTSGVSTDTQYFGPGTRLTVL.

The V call is TRBV10-2, the J call TRBJ1-5; D gene unclear. Trimming cost V 3 bases and J 0 bases, with 9 bases left between them. Germline CDR1 reads WSHSY; CDR2 reads SAAADI. The CDR3 extends over 15 amino acids. CDR3 sequence reads: CASSEFRSSNQPQHF. The CDR3 DNA reads as TGCGCCAGCAGTGAATTTCGGAGTAGCAATCAGCCCCAGCATTTT.

V and J are TRBV19 and TRBJ2-3; tentative D call: TRBD2 (6 bases). V dropped 0 bases and J dropped 6 bases, with 7 bases sitting between them. From germline, CDR1 is LNHDA and CDR2 SQIVND (reference sequence). This CDR3 is 13 amino acids long. The CDR3 sequence: CASSIDRGDTQYF. The CDR3 nucleotides read TGTGCCAGTAGTATAGATCGGGGGGATACGCAGTATTTT. Complete variable domain (other parts from reference TRBV19 and TRBJ2-3): DGGITQSPKYLFRKEGQNVTLSCEQNLNHDAMYWYRQDPGQGLRLIYYSQIVNDFQKGDIAEGYSVSREKKESFPLTVTSAQKNPTAFYLCASSIDRGDTQYFGPGTRLTVL.

As for this clone: Other DNA sequences in this sample translate to the same CDR3. The chain carries TRBV6-4 and TRBJ2-3, with 10 positions matching TRBD2. The J segment lost 3 bases and the V segment lost 0 bases, leaving 3 bases of the junction unmatched. There are 16 residues in the CDR3. Looked up from germline, CDR1 is MRHNA and CDR2 is SNTAGT. In DNA, the CDR3 is TGTGCCAGCAGTGACTCGAGCGGGGGGGCTACAGATACGCAGTATTTT. It encodes CASSDSSGGATDTQYF.

This clone was seen only a few times. This likely came from a read error, as a far larger clone is one base away. The rearrangement uses TRBV5-6 and TRBJ1-2, with TRBD1 matching 10 bases. With 4 bases clipped from V and 4 bases from J, the junction kept 7 bases outside the gene matches. The CDR3 totals 15 residues. Germline CDR1 reads SGHDT; CDR2 reads YYEEEE. DNA for the CDR3: TGTGCCAGCAGCACCGGGACAGGGGTTCCCTATGGCTACACCTTC. Translation gives CASSTGTGVPYGYTF.